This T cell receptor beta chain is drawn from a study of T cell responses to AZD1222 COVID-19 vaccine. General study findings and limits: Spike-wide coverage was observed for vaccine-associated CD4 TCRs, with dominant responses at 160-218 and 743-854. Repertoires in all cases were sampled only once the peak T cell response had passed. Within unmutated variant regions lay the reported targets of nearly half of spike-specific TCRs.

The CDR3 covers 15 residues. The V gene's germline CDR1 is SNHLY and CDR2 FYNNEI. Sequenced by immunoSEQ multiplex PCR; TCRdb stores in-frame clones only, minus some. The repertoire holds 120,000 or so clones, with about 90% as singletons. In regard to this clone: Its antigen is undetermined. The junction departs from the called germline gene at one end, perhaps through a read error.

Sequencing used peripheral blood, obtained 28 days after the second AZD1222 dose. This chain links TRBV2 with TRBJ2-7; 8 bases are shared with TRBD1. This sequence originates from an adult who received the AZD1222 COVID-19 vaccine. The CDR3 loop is CASREATGAAYEQYF. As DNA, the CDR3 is TGTGCCAGCAGAGAAGCGACAGGGGCGGCCTACGAGCAGTACTTC.